Sequencing of this T cell receptor (beta chain) was carried out in a study of Tregs in tolerant kidney transplant recipients. About this clone: No antigen is known for it.

The table came from immunoSEQ multiplex PCR; TCRdb's copy has only in-frame clones and leaves some out. Its table records approximately 3,000 clones. After 6 days with irradiated graft donor PBMCs, CFSE-labeled recipient PBMCs were FACS-sorted. Sequencing used CD8+ T cells from blood cultured with allogeneic cells, obtained before the transplant. The clonotype originates from a human patient who received a combined kidney and bone marrow transplant.

The CDR3 DNA, read in part, is TGCAGCGTTGAAGCGGGGGGCCTGGGCGTCTATGGC. The encoded protein is CSVEAGGLGVYG. The whole CDR3 region reads CSVEAGGLGVYGYTF. The chain links TRBV29-1 to TRBJ1-2; tentatively, D is TRBD1 (6 bases). Read coverage stops 3 residues before the CDR3 terminus; the germline J gene supplies the remainder. V dropped 1 base and J dropped 4 bases, with 16 bases sitting between them. Germline-derived CDR1 and CDR2 are SQVTM and ANQGSEA. CDR3 length: 15 amino acids.